A selection of T cell receptor beta chains follows, all from one sample in a study of siplizumab effects on memory and regulatory T cells. TCRdb keeps only in-frame clones here, not all; method: immunoSEQ multiplex PCR. The table shows tens of thousands of clones, with roughly 89% occurring only once. Sample: Tregs sorted from blood. These receptors were collected from a human donor in good health. Each CDR3 is given with its conserved first and last residue. D genes are given only for firm matches. Rows give clone size only sometimes, using once, few, many, or a class for an expanded clone.

>TRBJ1-6|.|.|TRBV2
CASSHNSPLHF
TGTGCCAGCAGCCATAATTCACCCCTCCACTTT
>TRBJ2-5|.|TRBD1|TRBV7-9
CASSWGQNPQETQYF
TGTGCCAGCAGCTGGGGACAGAATCCCCAAGAGACCCAGTACTTC
>TRBJ2-1|once|TRBD2|TRBV19
CASSRGLAGGLSYNEQFF
TGTGCCAGTAGTAGAGGACTAGCGGGGGGTCTATCCTACAATGAGCAGTTCTTC
>TRBJ1-5|few|.|TRBV19
CASSSYNQPQHF
TGTGCCAGTAGTAGCTACAATCAGCCCCAGCATTTT
>TRBJ2-2|.|.|TRBV5-5
CASSFQYYTGELFF
TGTGCCAGCAGCTTCCAGTACTACACCGGGGAGCTGTTTTTT
>TRBJ2-7|.|TRBD2|TRBV18
CASSPRLAGATYEQYF
TGTGCCAGCTCACCTCGACTAGCGGGGGCCACCTACGAGCAGTACTTC
>TRBJ1-4|.|.|TRBV5-1
CASSLVWEEKLFF
TGCGCCAGCAGCTTGGTTTGGGAAGAAAAACTGTTTTTT
>TRBJ2-3|.|TRBD2|TRBV4-1
CASSQDATSGYFGTQYF
TGCGCCAGCAGCCAAGACGCGACTAGCGGGTACTTTGGGACGCAGTATTTT
>TRBJ1-1|.|.|TRBV7-3
CASSLQTYTEAFF
TGTGCCAGCAGCCTTCAGACTTACACTGAAGCTTTCTTT
>TRBJ1-4|.|.|TRBV19
CASSIESYRAATNEKLFF
TGTGCCAGTAGTATTGAGTCGTACCGGGCTGCAACTAATGAAAAACTGTTTTTT
>TRBJ2-7|.|TRBD1|TRBV30
CAWSVQGTGSEQYF
TGTGCCTGGAGTGTACAGGGGACAGGGAGCGAGCAGTACTTC
>TRBJ2-3|.|.|TRBV9
CASSVGVAWDTQYF
TGTGCCAGCAGCGTAGGGGTCGCATGGGATACGCAGTATTTT
>TRBJ2-5|.|TRBD2|TRBV5-1
CASSPLVAGGLGAQYF
TGCGCCAGCAGCCCCTTGGTTGCGGGGGGGCTGGGGGCCCAGTACTTC
>TRBJ2-7|.|.|TRBV15
CATSRDGGLSYEQYF
TGTGCCACCAGCAGAGATGGTGGGCTGTCCTACGAGCAGTACTTC
>TRBJ2-5|.|.|TRBV7-7
CASSLESLQTQYF
TGTGCCAGCAGCTTAGAGAGTCTACAGACCCAGTACTTC
>TRBJ2-5|.|.|TRBV18
CASSPGTGIQETQYF
TGTGCCAGCTCCCCGGGCACGGGTATCCAAGAGACCCAGTACTTC
>TRBJ1-2|.|.|TRBV10-3
CAISDAGDYGYTF
TGTGCCATCAGTGACGCAGGGGACTATGGCTACACCTTC
>TRBJ2-3|.|.|TRBV7-9
CASSLGRVLTDTQYF
TGTGCCAGCAGCTTAGGCAGGGTTTTAACAGATACGCAGTATTTT
>TRBJ1-2|.|TRBD1|TRBV5-6
CASSQTTGGADNYGYTF
TGTGCCAGCAGCCAAACGACAGGGGGCGCGGACAACTATGGCTACACCTTC
>TRBJ2-7|.|.|TRBV5-1
CASSGLGGEQYF
TGCGCCAGCAGCGGCCTGGGGGGCGAGCAGTACTTC
>TRBJ2-5|many|TRBD2|TRBV19
CASSMREGKETQYF
TGTGCCAGTAGTATGAGGGAGGGCAAAGAGACCCAGTACTTC
>TRBJ2-3|.|.|TRBV7-6
CASSLRGFTDTQYF
TGTGCCAGCAGCTTACGCGGCTTCACAGATACGCAGTATTTT
>TRBJ2-5|.|.|TRBV19
CASKSRSEAKTQYF
TGTGCCAGTAAGTCACGAAGTGAGGCGAAGACCCAGTACTTC
>TRBJ1-1|.|TRBD1|TRBV10-3
CAISATTGGVTEAFF
TGTGCCATCAGTGCCACCACAGGGGGAGTCACTGAAGCTTTCTTT
>TRBJ1-5|.|.|TRBV19
CASKIGVYSNQPQHF
TGTGCCAGTAAAATAGGGGTATATAGCAATCAGCCCCAGCATTTT
>TRBJ1-3|.|TRBD1|TRBV6-1
CASSVDRAFGNTIYF
TGTGCCAGCAGTGTAGACAGGGCCTTCGGAAACACCATATATTTT